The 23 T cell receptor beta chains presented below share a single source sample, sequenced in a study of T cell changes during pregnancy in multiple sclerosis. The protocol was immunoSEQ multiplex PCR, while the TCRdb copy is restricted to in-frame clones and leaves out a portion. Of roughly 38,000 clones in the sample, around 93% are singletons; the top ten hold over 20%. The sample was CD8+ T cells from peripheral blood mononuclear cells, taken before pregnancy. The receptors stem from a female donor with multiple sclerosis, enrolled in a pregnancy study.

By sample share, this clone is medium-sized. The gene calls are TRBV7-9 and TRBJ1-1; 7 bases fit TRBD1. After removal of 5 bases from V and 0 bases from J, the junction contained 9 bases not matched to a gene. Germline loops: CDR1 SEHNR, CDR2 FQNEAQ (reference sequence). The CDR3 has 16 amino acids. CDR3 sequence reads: CASSPPPGQLNTEAFF. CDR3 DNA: TGTGCCAGCAGCCCGCCGCCGGGACAGCTGAACACTGAAGCTTTCTTT. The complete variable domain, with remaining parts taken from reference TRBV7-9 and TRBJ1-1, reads DTGVSQNPRHKITKRGQNVTFRCDPISEHNRLYWYRQTLGQGPEFLTYFQNEAQLEKSRLLSDRFSAERPKGSFSTLEIQRTEQGDSAMYLCASSPPPGQLNTEAFFGQGTRLTVV.

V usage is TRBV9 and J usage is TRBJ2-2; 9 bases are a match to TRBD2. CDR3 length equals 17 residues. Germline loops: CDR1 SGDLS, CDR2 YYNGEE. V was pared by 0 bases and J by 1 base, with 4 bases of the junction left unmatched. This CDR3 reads CASSVARLAVNTGELFF. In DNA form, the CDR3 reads TGTGCCAGCAGCGTAGCTCGACTAGCGGTGAACACCGGGGAGCTGTTTTTT. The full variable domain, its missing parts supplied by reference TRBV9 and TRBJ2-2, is DSGVTQTPKHLITATGQRVTLRCSPRSGDLSVYWYQQSLDQGLQFLIQYYNGEERAKGNILERFSAQQFPDLHSELNLSSLELGDSALYFCASSVARLAVNTGELFFGEGSRLTVL.

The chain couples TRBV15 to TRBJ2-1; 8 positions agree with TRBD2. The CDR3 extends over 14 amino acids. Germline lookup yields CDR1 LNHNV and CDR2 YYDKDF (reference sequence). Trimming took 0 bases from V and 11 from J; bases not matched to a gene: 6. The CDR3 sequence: CATSRDRGGSKQFF. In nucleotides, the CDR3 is TGTGCCACCAGCAGAGATCGGGGGGGGTCGAAGCAGTTCTTC.

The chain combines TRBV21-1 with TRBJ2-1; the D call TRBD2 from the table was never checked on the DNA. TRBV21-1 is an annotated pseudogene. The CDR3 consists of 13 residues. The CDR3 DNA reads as TGTGCCAGCACCCCCGGAGGGTTCAATGAGCAGTTCTTC. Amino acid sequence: CASTPGGFNEQFF.

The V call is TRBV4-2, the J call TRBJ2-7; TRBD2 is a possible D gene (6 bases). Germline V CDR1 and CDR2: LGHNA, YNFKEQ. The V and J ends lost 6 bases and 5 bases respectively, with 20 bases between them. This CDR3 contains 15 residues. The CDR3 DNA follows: TGTGCCAGCAGTAGATCCCGGGGGTATCTGAACGAGCAGTACTTC. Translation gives CASSRSRGYLNEQYF.

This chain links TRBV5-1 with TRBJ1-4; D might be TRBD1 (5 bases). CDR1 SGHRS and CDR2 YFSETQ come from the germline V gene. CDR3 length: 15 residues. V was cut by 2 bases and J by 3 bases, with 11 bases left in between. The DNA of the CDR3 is TGCGCCAGCAGCTTATCAGGGTACCCTAATGAAAAACTGTTTTTT. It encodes CASSLSGYPNEKLFF.

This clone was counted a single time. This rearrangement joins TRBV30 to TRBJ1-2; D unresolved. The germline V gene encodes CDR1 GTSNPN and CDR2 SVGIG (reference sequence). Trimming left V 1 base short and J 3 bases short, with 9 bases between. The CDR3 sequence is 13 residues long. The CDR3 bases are TGTGCCTGGAGTGACCGGGAGTACTATGGCTACACCTTC. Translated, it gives CAWSDREYYGYTF. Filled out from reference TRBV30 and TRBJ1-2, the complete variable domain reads SQTIHQWPATLVQPVGSPLSLECTVEGTSNPNLYWYRQAAGRGLQLLFYSVGIGQISSEVPQNLSASRPQDRQFILSSKKLLLSDSGFYLCAWSDREYYGYTFGSGTRLTVV.

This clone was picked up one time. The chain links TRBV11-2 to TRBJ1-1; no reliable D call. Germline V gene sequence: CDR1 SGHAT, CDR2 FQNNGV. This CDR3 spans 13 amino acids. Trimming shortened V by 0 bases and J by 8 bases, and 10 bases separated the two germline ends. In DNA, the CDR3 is TGTGCCAGCAGCTTAGAAGGCGGAACGGAAGCTTTCTTT. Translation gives CASSLEGGTEAFF.

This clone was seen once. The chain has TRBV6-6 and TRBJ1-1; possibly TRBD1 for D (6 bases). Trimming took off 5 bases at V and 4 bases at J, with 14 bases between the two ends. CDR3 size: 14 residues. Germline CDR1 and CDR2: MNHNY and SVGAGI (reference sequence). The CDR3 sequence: CASSQQGAATEAFF. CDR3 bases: TGTGCCAGCAGTCAACAGGGTGCTGCCACTGAAGCTTTCTTT.

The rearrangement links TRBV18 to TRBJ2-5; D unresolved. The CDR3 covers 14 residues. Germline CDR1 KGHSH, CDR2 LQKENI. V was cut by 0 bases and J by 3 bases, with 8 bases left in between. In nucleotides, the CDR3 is TGTGCCAGCTCACCACCCGAGAATAAAGAGACCCAGTACTTC. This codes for CASSPPENKETQYF.

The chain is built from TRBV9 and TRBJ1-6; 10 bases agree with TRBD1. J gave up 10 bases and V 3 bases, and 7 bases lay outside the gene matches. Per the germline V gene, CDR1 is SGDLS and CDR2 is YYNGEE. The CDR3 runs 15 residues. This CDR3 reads CASSASGTGVSPLHF. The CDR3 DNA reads TGTGCCAGCAGCGCCTCCGGGACAGGGGTCTCACCCCTCCACTTT. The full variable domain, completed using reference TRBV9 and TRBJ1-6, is DSGVTQTPKHLITATGQRVTLRCSPRSGDLSVYWYQQSLDQGLQFLIQYYNGEERAKGNILERFSAQQFPDLHSELNLSSLELGDSALYFCASSASGTGVSPLHFGNGTRLTVT.

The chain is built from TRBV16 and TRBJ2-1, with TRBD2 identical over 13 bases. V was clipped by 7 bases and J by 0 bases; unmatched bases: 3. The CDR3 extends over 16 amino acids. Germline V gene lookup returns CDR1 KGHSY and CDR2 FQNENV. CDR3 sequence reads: CASIRTSGSSYNEQFF. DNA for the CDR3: TGTGCCAGCATACGGACTAGCGGGAGCTCCTACAATGAGCAGTTCTTC.

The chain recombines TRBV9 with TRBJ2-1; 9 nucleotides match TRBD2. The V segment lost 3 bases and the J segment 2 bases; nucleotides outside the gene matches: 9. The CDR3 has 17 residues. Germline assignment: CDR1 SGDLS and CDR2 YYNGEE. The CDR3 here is CASSGDSGSRPYNEQFF. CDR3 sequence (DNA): TGTGCCAGCAGCGGGGATAGCGGGAGCAGGCCCTACAATGAGCAGTTCTTC. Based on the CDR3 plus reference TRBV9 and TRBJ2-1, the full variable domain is DSGVTQTPKHLITATGQRVTLRCSPRSGDLSVYWYQQSLDQGLQFLIQYYNGEERAKGNILERFSAQQFPDLHSELNLSSLELGDSALYFCASSGDSGSRPYNEQFFGPGTRLTVL.

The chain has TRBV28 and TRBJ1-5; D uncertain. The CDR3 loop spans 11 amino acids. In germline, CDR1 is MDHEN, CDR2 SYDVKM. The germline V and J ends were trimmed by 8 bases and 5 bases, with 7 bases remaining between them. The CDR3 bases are TGTGCCAGCTCTACTTATCAGCCCCAGCATTTT. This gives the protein CASSTYQPQHF.

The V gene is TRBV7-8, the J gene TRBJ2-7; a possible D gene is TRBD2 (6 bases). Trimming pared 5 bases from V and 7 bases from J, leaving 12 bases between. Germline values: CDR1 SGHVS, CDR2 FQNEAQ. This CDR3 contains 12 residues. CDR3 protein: CASSPLAGEQYF. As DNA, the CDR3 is TGTGCCAGCAGCCCGCTGGCGGGGGAGCAGTACTTC.

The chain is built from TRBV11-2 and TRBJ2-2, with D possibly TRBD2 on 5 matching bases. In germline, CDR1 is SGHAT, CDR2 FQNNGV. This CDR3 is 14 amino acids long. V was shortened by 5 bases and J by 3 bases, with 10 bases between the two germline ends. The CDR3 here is CASSHPGYTGELFF. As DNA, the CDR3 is TGTGCCAGCAGCCATCCGGGGTACACCGGGGAGCTGTTTTTT.

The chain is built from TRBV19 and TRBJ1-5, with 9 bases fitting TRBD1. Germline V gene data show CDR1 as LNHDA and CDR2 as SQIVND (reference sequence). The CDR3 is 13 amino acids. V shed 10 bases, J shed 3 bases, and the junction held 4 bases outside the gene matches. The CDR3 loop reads CATGQGYNQPQHF. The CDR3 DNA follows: TGTGCCACTGGACAGGGGTACAATCAGCCCCAGCATTTT.

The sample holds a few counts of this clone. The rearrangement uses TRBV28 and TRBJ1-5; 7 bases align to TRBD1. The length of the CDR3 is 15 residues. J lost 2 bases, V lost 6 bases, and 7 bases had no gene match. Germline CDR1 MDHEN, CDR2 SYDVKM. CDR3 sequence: CASSSRDRGNQPQHF. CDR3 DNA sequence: TGTGCCAGCAGCTCGAGGGACAGAGGCAATCAGCCCCAGCATTTT.

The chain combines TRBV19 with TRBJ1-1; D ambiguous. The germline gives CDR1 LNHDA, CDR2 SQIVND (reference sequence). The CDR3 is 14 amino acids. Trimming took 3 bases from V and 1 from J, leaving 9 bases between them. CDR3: CASSISRGNTEAFF. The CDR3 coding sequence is TGTGCCAGTAGTATTTCGCGGGGGAACACTGAAGCTTTCTTT.

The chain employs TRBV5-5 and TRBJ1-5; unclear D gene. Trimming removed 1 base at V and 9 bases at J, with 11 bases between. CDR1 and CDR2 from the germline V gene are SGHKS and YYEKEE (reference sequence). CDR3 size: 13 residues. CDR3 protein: CASSLTQSRPQHF. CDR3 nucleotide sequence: TGTGCCAGCAGCTTGACCCAATCGCGGCCCCAGCATTTT.

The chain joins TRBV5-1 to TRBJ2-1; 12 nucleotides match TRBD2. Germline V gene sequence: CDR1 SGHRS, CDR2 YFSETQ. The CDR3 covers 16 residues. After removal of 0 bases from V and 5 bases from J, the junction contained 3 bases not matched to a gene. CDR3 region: CASSLGLAGEHNEQFF. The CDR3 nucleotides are TGCGCCAGCAGCTTGGGACTAGCGGGAGAACACAATGAGCAGTTCTTC.

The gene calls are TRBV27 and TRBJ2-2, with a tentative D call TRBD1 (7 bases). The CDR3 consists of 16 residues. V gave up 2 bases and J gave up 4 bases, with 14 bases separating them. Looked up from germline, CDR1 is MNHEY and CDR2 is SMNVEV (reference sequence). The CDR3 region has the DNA TGTGCCAGCAGTTTAGGAGGGGGCGCTGGCACCGGGGAGCTGTTTTTT. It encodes CASSLGGGAGTGELFF.

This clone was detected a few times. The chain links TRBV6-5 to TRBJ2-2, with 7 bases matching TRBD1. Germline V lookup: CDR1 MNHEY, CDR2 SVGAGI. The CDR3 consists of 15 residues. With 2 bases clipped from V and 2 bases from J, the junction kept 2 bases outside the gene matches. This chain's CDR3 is CASSYGTDNTGELFF. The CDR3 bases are TGTGCCAGCAGTTACGGGACAGATAACACCGGGGAGCTGTTTTTT.